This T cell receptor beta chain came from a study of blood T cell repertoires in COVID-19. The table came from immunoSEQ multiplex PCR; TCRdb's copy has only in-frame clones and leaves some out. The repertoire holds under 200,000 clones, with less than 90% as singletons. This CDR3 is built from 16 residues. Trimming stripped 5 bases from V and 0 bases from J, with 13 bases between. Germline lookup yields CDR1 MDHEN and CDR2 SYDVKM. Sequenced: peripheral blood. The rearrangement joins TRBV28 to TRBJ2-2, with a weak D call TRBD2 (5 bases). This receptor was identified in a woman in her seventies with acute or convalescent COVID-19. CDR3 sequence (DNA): TGTGCCAGCAGTCTCGCGAGGGCCGCGAACACCGGGGAGCTGTTTTTT. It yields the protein CASSLARAANTGELFF.